The 2 T cell receptor beta chains presented below share a single source sample, sequenced in a study of graft-versus-host responses after intestinal transplantation. The method was immunoSEQ multiplex PCR; TCRdb's version includes in-frame clones alone and lacks a portion of them. The table lists under 90,000 clones, roughly 90% of them singletons. Sequencing was performed on PBMCs, taken 98 days after intestinal transplantation. The source is a human patient who received an intestinal transplant, so some T cells may come from the graft donor.

This clone appeared once. This chain links TRBV6-5 with TRBJ1-5; 7 positions agree with TRBD1. Germline assignment: CDR1 MNHEY and CDR2 SVGAGI. V was pared by 5 bases and J by 7 bases, with 5 bases of the junction left unmatched. CDR3 length: 13 residues. CDR3 residues: CASSEGQRQPQHF. In nucleotides, the CDR3 is TGTGCCAGCAGTGAGGGACAGAGACAGCCCCAGCATTTT.

The rearrangement joins TRBV5-1 to TRBJ2-2; 7 nucleotides line up with TRBD1. The CDR3 totals 15 residues. The V gene end was trimmed by 3 bases and the J gene end by 4 bases; junction bases not matched to a gene: 6. Germline CDR1 reads SGHRS; CDR2 reads YFSETQ. The CDR3 DNA reads TGCGCCAGCAGCTCGCTACAGGGGCCCACCGGGGAGCTGTTTTTT. It specifies CASSSLQGPTGELFF.